This record concerns one T cell receptor (beta chain) sequence. Recruited during active infection, patients (from Seattle) were subsequently followed longitudinally. Source study methods: Estimates of nucleated cell counts were drawn from the amplification of reference gene primers. Profiled with immunoSEQ multiplex PCR; TCRdb holds only in-frame clones, not every one. The DNA was the basis for D and trimming; V, J and clone size are from that table. This table has 200,000 to 250,000 clones, 92% appearing once. The CDR3 extends over 14 amino acids. V was cut by 1 base and J by 5 bases, with 12 bases left in between. Germline values: CDR1 LNHNV, CDR2 YYDKDF (reference sequence). This sample is drawn from a study of blood T cell repertoires in COVID-19. Turning to the study itself: The samples span acute and convalescent COVID-19 from the United States, Italy and Spain. Nucleic acid was either cDNA or gDNA, and it came from T cells, B-cell-depleted T cells, or PBMCs.

This chain uses TRBV15 with TRBJ2-7; no definite D call. The material sequenced was peripheral blood. The receptor comes from a man aged 55 to 70 with COVID-19, enrolled during active disease. This chain's CDR3 is CATSRVGSLHEQYF. The CDR3 DNA follows: TGTGCCACCAGCAGAGTCGGTAGTTTGCACGAGCAGTACTTC.